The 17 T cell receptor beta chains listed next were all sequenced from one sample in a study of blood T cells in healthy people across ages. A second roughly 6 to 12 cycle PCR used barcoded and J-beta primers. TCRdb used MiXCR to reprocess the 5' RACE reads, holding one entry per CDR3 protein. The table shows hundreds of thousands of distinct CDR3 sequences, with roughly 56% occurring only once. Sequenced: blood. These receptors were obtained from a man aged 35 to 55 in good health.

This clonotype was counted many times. CDR3 coding DNA: TGTGCCAGCAGTTTGAAGGCAGCGACAGATACGCAGTATTTT. Translation gives CASSLKAATDTQYF. The chain carries TRBV27 and TRBJ2-3, with unresolved D. From germline, CDR1 is MNHEY and CDR2 SMNVEV (reference sequence). This CDR3 region has 14 residues. Between the trimmed V and J ends, which lost 3 bases and 3 bases, there was a span of 10 bases.

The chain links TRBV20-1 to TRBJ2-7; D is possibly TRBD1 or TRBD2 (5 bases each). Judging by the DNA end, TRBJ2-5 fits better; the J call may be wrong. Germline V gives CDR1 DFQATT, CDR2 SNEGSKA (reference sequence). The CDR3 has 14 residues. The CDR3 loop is CSAEGQALYETQYF. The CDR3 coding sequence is TGCAGTGCTGAGGGGCAGGCCCTATATGAGACCCAGTACTTC.

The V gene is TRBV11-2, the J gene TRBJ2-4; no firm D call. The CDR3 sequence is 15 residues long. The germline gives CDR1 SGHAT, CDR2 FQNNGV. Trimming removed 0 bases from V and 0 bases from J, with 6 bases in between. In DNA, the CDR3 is TGTGCCAGCAGCTTAGAGCCCCTAGCCAAAAACATTCAGTACTTC. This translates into CASSLEPLAKNIQYF.

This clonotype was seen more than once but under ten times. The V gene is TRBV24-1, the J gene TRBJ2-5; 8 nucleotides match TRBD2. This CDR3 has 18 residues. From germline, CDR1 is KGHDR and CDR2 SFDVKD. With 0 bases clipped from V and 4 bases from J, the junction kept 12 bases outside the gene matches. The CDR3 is CATSDLQSREGLRETQYF. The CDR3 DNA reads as TGTGCCACCAGTGATTTGCAGTCTCGGGAGGGTTTGCGAGAGACCCAGTACTTC.

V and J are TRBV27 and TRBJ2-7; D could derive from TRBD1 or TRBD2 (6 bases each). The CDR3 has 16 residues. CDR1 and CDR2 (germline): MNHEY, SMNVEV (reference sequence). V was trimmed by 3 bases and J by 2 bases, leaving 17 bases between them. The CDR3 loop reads CASSLFFGGGAYEQYF. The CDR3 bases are TGTGCCAGCAGTTTGTTCTTCGGGGGCGGCGCCTACGAGCAGTACTTC.

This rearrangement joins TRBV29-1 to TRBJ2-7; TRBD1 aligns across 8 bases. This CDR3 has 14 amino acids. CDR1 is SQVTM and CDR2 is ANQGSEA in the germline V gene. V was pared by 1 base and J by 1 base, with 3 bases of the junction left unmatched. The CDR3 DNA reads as TGCAGCGTTGAAGGGACAGGGAGTTCCTACGAGCAGTACTTC. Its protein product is CSVEGTGSSYEQYF.

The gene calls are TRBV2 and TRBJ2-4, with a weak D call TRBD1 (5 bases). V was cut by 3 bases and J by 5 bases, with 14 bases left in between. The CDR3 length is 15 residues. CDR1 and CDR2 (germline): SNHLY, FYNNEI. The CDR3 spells CASSERSVGENIQYF. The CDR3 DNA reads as TGTGCCAGCAGTGAGCGCTCGGTAGGGGAAAACATTCAGTACTTC.

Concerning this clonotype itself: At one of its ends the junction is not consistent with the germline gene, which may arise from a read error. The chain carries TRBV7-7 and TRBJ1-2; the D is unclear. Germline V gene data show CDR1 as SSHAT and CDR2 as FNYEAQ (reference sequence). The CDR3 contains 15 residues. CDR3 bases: TGTGCTAGCAGCCTCGAGGGCCCCTACGACTATGGCTACACCTTC. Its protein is CASSLEGPYDYGYTF.

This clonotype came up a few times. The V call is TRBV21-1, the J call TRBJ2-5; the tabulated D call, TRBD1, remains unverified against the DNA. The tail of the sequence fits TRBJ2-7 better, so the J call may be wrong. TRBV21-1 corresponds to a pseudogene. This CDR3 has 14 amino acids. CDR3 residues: CASSKERVSGEQYF. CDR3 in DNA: TGTGCCAGCAGCAAAGAGCGCGTCTCGGGCGAGCAGTACTTC.

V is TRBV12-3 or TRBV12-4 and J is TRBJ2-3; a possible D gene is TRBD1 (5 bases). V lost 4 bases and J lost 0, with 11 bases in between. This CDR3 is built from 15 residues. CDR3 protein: CASSSWGSSTDTQYF. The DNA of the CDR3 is TGTGCCAGCAGTTCCTGGGGCAGTAGCACAGATACGCAGTATTTT.

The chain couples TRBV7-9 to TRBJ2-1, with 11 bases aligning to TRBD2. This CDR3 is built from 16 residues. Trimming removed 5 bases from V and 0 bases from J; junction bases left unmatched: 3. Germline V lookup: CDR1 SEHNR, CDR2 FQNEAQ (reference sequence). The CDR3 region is CASSTTSGSSYNEQFF. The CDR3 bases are TGTGCCAGCAGCACTACTAGCGGGAGCTCCTACAATGAGCAGTTCTTC.

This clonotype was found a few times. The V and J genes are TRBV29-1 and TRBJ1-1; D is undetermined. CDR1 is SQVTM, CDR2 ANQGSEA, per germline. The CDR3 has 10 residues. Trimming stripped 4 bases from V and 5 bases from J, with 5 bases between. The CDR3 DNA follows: TGCAGCGTTGTGGTTACTGAAGCTTTCTTT. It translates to CSVVVTEAFF.

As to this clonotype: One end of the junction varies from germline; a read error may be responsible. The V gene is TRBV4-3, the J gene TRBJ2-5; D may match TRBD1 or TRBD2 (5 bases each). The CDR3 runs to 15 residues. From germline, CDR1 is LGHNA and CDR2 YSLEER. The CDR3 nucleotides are TGCGCCGGCAGCCAAGATCCGGGACCTAGTCAGACCCAGTACTTC. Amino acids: CAGSQDPGPSQTQYF.

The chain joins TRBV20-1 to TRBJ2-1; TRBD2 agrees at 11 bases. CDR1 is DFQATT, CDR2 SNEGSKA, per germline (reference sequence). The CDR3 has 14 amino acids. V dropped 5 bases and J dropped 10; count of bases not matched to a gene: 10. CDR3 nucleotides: TGCAGTGCTCTTAGCGGGGGGGCGACTGCCGAGCAGTTCTTC. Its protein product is CSALSGGATAEQFF.

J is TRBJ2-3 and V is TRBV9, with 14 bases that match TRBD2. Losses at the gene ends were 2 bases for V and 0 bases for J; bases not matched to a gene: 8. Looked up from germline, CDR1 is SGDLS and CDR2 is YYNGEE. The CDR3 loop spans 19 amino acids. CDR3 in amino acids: CASSVGLAGEILSTDTQYF. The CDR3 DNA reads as TGTGCCAGCAGCGTGGGACTAGCGGGAGAGATCCTCAGCACAGATACGCAGTATTTT.

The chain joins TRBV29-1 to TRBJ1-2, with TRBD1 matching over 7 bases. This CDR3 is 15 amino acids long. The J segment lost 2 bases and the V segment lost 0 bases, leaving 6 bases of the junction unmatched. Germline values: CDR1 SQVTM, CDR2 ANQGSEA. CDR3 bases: TGCAGCGTTGAAGATGGGACAGAGCTAAACTATGGCTACACCTTC. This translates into CSVEDGTELNYGYTF.

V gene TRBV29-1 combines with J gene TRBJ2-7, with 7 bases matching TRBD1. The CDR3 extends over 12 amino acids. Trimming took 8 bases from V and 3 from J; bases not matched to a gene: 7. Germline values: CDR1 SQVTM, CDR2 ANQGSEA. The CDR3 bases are TGCAGCTTTCGGGACAGTATCTACGAGCAGTACTTC. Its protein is CSFRDSIYEQYF.